What follows are 5 T cell receptor beta chains derived from one specimen sequenced in a study of cytomegalovirus exposure and HLA in healthy donors. Clones were sequenced by immunoSEQ multiplex PCR, and TCRdb holds only the in-frame ones, with some missing. There are roughly 120,000 clones in the sample; more than 70% occur only once, and about 5.3% lies in the top ten. The sequencing sample was made of PBMCs. The source of these receptors is a man between 18 and 29 years old in good health and CMV-seronegative.

The chain uses TRBV2 and TRBJ2-7; tentative D call: TRBD1 (5 bases). The germline gives CDR1 SNHLY, CDR2 FYNNEI. The length of the CDR3 is 13 residues. Trimming pared 0 bases from V and 6 bases from J, leaving 9 bases between. The CDR3 bases are TGTGCCAGCAGTGAAGCGAGGCAGGGCGAGCAGTACTTC. It encodes CASSEARQGEQYF.

V is TRBV6-1 and J is TRBJ2-7; D is perhaps TRBD1 (6 bases). The V end was cut by 4 bases, the J end by 2 bases, with 6 bases between. The CDR3 spans 12 residues. In germline, CDR1 is MNHNS, CDR2 SASEGT. The CDR3 region is CASSGTAYEQYF. The CDR3, as DNA: TGTGCCAGCAGTGGGACAGCCTACGAGCAGTACTTC.

The chain has TRBV27 and TRBJ2-1, with D possibly TRBD1 on 7 matching bases. There are 14 residues in the CDR3. V lost 6 bases and J lost 2, with 11 bases in between. From germline, CDR1 is MNHEY and CDR2 SMNVEV (reference sequence). Written as DNA, the CDR3 is TGTGCCAGCAGGGCAGGGGGGCCCTACAATGAGCAGTTCTTC. Protein product: CASRAGGPYNEQFF.

V is TRBV10-3 and J is TRBJ2-6; TRBD1 is a possible D gene (5 bases). The germline gives CDR1 ENHRY, CDR2 SYGVKD. Trimming left V 2 bases short and J 0 bases short, with 5 bases between. The CDR3 spans 15 residues. For the CDR3, the DNA is TGTGCCATCAGTGAGGGACACTCTGGGGCCAACGTCCTGACTTTC. Amino acids: CAISEGHSGANVLTF.

This clone was seen only once. The chain combines TRBV5-1 with TRBJ1-1, with D possibly being TRBD1 (6 bases). The ends were cut back, 5 bases at V and 6 bases at J, with 23 bases in the middle. This CDR3 has 16 amino acids. CDR1 is SGHRS and CDR2 is YFSETQ in the germline V gene. The CDR3, as DNA: TGCGCCAGCAGTCACGGACAGTCGCGGCGTGGCTCTGAAGCTTTCTTT. Its protein product is CASSHGQSRRGSEAFF.